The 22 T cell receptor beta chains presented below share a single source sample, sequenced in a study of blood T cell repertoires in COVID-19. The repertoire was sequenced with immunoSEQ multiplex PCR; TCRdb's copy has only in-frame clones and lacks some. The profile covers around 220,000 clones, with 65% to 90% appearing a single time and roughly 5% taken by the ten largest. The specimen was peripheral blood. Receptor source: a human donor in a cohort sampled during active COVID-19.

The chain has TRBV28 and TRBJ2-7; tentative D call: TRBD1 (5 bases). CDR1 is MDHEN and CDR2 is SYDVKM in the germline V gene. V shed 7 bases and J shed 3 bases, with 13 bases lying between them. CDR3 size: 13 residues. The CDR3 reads CASIRQQGYEQYF. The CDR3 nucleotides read TGTGCCAGCATCCGCCAGCAGGGCTACGAGCAGTACTTC.

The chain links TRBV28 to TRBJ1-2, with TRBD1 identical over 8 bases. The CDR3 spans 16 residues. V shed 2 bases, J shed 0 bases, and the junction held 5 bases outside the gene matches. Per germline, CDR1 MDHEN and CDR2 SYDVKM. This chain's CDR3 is CASSLGGTGTNYGYTF. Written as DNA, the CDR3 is TGTGCCAGCAGTTTAGGGGGGACAGGCACTAACTATGGCTACACCTTC.

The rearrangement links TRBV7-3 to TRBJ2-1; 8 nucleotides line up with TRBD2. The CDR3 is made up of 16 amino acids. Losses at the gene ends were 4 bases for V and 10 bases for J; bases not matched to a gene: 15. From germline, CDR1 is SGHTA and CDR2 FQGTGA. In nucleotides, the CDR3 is TGTGCCAGCAGCTCCATTAGCGGGGACCGAGCGGGGGAGCAGTTCTTC. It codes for CASSSISGDRAGEQFF.

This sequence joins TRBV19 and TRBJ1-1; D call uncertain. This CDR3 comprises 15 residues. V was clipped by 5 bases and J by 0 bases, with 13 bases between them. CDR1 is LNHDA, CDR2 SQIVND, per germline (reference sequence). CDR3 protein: CASSVTGTMNTEAFF. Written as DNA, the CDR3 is TGTGCCAGTAGTGTGACGGGTACGATGAACACTGAAGCTTTCTTT.

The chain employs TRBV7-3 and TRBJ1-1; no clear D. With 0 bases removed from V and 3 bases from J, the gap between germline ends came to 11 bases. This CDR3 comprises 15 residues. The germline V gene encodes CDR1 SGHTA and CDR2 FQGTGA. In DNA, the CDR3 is TGTGCCAGCAGCTTAACTCTAGGGAGGGACACTGAAGCTTTCTTT. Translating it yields CASSLTLGRDTEAFF. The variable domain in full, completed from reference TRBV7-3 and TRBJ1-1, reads GAGVSQTPSNKVTEKGKYVELRCDPISGHTALYWYRQSLGQGPEFLIYFQGTGAADDSGLPNDRFFAVRPEGSVSTLKIQRTERGDSAVYLCASSLTLGRDTEAFFGQGTRLTVV.

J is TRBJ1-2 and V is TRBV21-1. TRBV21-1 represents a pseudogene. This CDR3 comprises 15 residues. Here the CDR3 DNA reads TGTGCCAGCAGCAAAGCCGGTCGGCGGAAATATGGCTACACCTTC. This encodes CASSKAGRRKYGYTF.

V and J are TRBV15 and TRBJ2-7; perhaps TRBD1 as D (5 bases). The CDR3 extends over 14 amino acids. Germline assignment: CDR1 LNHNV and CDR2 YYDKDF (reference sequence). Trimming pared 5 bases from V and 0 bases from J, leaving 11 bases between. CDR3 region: CATSSGAISYEQYF. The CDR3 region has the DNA TGTGCCACCAGCTCTGGGGCCATCTCCTACGAGCAGTACTTC.

In DNA form, the CDR3 reads TGCAGCGTCCGATACAGGGCGGACACTGAAGCTTTCTTT. Translated, it gives CSVRYRADTEAFF. The chain is built from TRBV29-1 and TRBJ1-1; weak D call: TRBD1 (6 bases). V was pared by 6 bases and J by 3 bases, with 14 bases between. The CDR3 totals 13 residues. Germline loops: CDR1 SQVTM, CDR2 ANQGSEA.

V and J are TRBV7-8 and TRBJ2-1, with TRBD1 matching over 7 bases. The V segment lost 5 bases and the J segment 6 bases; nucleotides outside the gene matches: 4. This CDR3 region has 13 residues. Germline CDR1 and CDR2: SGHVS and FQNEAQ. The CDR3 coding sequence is TGTGCCAGCAGCGCCAACAGGGGCAATGAGCAGTTCTTC. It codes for CASSANRGNEQFF.

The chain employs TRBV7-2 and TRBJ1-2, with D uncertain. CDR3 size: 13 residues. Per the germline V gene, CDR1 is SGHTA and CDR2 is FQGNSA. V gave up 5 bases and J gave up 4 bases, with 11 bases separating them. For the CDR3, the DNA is TGTGCCAGCAGCGGCGGCCTTTTCTATGGCTACACCTTC. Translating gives CASSGGLFYGYTF.

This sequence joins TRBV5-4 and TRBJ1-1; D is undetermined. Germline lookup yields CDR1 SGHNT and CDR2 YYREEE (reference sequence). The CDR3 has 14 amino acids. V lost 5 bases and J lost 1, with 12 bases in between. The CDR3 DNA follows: TGTGCCAGCAGTACCGGACGGGGGAACACTGAAGCTTTCTTT. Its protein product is CASSTGRGNTEAFF.

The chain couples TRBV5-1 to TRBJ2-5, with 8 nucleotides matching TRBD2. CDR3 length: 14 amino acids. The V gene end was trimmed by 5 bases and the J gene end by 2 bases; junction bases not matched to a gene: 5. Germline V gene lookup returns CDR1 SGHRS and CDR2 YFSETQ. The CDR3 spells CASRPIAGQETQYF. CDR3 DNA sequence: TGCGCCAGCAGGCCCATAGCGGGACAAGAGACCCAGTACTTC.

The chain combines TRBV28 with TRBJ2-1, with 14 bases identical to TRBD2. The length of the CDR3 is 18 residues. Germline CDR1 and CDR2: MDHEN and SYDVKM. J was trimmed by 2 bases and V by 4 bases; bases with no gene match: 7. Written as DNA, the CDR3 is TGTGCCAGCAGTTCCGGGACTAGCGGGAGACTTGCCTACAATGAGCAGTTCTTC. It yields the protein CASSSGTSGRLAYNEQFF. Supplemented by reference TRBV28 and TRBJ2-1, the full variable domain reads DVKVTQSSRYLVKRTGEKVFLECVQDMDHENMFWYRQDPGLGLRLIYFSYDVKMKEKGDIPEGYSVSREKKERFSLILESASTNQTSMYLCASSSGTSGRLAYNEQFFGPGTRLTVL.

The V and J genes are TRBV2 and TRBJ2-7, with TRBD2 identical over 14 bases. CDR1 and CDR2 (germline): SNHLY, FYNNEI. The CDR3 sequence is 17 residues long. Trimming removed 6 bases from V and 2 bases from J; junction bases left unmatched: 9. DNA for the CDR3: TGTGCCAGCAGGACCGGGACTAGCGGGAGTAGTCCCTACGAGCAGTACTTC. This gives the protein CASRTGTSGSSPYEQYF.

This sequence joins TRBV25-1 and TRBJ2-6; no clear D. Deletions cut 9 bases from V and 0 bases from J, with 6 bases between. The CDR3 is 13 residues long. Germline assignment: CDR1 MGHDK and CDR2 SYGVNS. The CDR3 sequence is CASRISGANVLTF. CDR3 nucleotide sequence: TGTGCCAGTCGTATCTCTGGGGCCAACGTCCTGACTTTC.

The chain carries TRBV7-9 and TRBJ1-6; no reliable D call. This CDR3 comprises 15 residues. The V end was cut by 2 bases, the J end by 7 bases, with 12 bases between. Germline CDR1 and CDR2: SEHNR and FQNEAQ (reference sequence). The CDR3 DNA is TGTGCCAGCAGCTTACCAGGCTCAGTCAATTCACCCCTCCACTTT. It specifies CASSLPGSVNSPLHF.

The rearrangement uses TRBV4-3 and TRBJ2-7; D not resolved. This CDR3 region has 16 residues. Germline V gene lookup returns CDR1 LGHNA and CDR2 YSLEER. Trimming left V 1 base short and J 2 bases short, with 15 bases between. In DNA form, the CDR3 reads TGCGCCAGCAGCCAAGTCCTTTCAGTTACCCCCTACGAGCAGTACTTC. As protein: CASSQVLSVTPYEQYF.

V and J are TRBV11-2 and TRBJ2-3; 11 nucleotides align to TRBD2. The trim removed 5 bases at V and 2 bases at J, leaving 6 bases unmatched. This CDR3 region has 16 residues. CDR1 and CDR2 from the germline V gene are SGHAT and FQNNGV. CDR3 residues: CASSLRLAGITDTQYF. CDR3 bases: TGTGCCAGCAGCCTGAGACTAGCGGGAATCACAGATACGCAGTATTTT. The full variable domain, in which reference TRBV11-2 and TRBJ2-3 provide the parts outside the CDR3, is EAGVAQSPRYKIIEKRQSVAFWCNPISGHATLYWYQQILGQGPKLLIQFQNNGVVDDSQLPKDRFSAERLKGVDSTLKIQPAKLEDSAVYLCASSLRLAGITDTQYFGPGTRLTVL.

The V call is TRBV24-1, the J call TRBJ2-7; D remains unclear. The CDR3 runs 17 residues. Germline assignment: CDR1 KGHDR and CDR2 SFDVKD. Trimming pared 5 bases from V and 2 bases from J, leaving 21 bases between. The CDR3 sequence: CATSALSPGRPPYEQYF. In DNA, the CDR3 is TGTGCCACCAGTGCTCTCTCCCCAGGCAGGCCGCCCTACGAGCAGTACTTC.

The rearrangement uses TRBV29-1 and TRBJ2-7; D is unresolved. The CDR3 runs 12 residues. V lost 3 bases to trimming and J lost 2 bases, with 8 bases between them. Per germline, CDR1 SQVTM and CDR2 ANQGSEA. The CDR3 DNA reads TGCAGCGTTGATCCAGGAACCTACGAGCAGTACTTC. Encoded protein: CSVDPGTYEQYF.

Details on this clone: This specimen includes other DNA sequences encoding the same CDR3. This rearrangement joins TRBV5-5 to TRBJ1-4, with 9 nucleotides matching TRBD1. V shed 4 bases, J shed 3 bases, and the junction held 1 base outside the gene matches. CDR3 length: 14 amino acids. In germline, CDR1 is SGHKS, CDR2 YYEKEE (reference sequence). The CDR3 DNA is TGTGCCAGCAGCAGGACAGGGGCTAATGAAAAACTGTTTTTT. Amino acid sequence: CASSRTGANEKLFF.

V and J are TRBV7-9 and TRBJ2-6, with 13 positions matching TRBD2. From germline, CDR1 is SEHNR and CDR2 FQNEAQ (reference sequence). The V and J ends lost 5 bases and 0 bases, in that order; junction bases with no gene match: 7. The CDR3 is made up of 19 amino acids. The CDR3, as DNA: TGTGCCAGCAGCCTAAGACTAGCGGGAGGCCCCTCTGGGGCCAACGTCCTGACTTTC. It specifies CASSLRLAGGPSGANVLTF.